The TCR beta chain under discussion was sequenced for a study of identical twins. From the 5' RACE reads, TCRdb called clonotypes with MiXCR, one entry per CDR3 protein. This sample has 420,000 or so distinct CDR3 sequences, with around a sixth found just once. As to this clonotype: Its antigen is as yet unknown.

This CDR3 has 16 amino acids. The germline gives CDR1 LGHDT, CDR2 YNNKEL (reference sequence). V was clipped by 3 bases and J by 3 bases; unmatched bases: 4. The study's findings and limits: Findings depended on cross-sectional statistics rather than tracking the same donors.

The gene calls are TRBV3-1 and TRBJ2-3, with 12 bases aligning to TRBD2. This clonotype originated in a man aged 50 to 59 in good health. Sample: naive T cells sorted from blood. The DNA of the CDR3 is TGTGCCAGCAGCCAGTCTCTAGCGGGAGGGACAGATACGCAGTATTTT. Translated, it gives CASSQSLAGGTDTQYF.